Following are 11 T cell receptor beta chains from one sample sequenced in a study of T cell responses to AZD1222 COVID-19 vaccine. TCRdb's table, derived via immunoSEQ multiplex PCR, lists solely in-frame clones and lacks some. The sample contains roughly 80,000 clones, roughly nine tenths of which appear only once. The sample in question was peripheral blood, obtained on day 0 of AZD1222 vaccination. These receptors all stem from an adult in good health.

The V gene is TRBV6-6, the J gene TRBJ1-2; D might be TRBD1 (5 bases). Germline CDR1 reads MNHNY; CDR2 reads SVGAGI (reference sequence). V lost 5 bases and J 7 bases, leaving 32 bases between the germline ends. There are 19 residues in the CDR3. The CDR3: CASSLSSAGGAGAIGGYTF. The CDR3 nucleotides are TGTGCCAGCAGTCTCTCGTCGGCGGGCGGGGCCGGGGCCATAGGTGGCTACACCTTC.

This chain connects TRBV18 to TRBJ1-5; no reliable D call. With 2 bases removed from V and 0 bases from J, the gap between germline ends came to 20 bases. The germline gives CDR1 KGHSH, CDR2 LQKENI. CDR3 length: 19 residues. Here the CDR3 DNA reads TGTGCCAGCTCACCAGGTGGGATTAACCCCTACTATAGCAATCAGCCCCAGCATTTT. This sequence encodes CASSPGGINPYYSNQPQHF.

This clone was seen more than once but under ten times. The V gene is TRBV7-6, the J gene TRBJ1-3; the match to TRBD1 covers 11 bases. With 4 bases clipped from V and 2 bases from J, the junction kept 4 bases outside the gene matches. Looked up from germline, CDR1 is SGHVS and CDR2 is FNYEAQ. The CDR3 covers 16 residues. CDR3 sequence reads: CASSSGQGATGNTIYF. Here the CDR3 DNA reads TGTGCCAGCAGCTCAGGACAGGGGGCAACTGGAAACACCATATATTTT.

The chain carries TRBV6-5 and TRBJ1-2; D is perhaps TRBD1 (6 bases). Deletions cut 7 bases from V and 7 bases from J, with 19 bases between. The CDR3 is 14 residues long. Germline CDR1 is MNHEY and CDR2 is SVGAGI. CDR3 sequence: CASNSRGGDGGYTF. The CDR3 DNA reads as TGTGCCAGCAACTCCAGGGGCGGAGATGGTGGCTACACCTTC.

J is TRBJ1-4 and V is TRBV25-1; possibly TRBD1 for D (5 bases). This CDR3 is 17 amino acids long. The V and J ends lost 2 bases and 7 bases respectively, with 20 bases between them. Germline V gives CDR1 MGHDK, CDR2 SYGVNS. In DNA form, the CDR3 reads TGTGCCAGCAGTGAAGGGGGTTTTCCCGGGATGGGTGAAAAACTGTTTTTT. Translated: CASSEGGFPGMGEKLFF.

The CDR3 is CASSLVESSGANVLTF. The CDR3 DNA is TGCGCCAGCAGCTTGGTGGAGAGCTCTGGGGCCAACGTCCTGACTTTC. V usage is TRBV5-1 and J usage is TRBJ2-6; no firm D call. The CDR3 extends over 16 amino acids. V lost 0 bases and J 0 bases, leaving 7 bases between the germline ends. CDR1 SGHRS and CDR2 YFSETQ come from the germline V gene.

Here the CDR3 reads CASSQGANTGELFF. The CDR3 DNA is TGTGCCAGCAGCCAGGGAGCGAACACCGGGGAGCTGTTTTTT. This chain uses TRBV7-8 with TRBJ2-2; D may be TRBD1 or TRBD2 (5 bases each). Germline CDR1 reads SGHVS; CDR2 reads FQNEAQ. This CDR3 has 14 amino acids. Deletions cut 5 bases from V and 0 bases from J, with 7 bases between. Together with reference TRBV7-8 and TRBJ2-2, the CDR3 gives the full variable domain: GAGVSQSPRYKVAKRGQDVALRCDPISGHVSLFWYQQALGQGPEFLTYFQNEAQLDKSGLPSDRFFAERPEGSVSTLKIQRTQQEDSAVYLCASSQGANTGELFFGEGSRLTVL.

CDR3 in amino acids: CASSSQAYEQYF. The DNA of the CDR3 is TGTGCCAGCAGTTCCCAGGCCTACGAGCAGTACTTC. The chain joins TRBV6-2 or TRBV6-3 to TRBJ2-7; D gene ambiguous. V lost 4 bases to trimming and J lost 2 bases, with 6 bases between them. The CDR3 consists of 12 residues. Per germline, CDR1 MNHEY and CDR2 SVGEGT.

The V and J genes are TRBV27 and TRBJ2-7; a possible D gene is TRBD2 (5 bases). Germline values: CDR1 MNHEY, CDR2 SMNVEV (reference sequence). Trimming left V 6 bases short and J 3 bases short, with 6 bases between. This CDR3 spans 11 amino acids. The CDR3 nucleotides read TGTGCCAGCAGAGACTACTACGAGCAGTACTTC. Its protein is CASRDYYEQYF.

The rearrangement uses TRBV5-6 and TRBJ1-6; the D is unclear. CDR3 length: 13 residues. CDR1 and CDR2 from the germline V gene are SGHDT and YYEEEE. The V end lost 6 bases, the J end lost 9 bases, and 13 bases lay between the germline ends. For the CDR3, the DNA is TGTGCCAGCACCGTGCAGAGGTTTTCACCCCTCCACTTT. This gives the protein CASTVQRFSPLHF.

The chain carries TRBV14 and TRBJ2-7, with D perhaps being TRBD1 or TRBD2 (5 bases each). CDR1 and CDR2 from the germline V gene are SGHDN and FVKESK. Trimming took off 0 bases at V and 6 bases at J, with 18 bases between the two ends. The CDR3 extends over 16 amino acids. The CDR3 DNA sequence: TGTGCCAGCAGCCAAGATCTCGGGACGGTGTTGGGCGAGCAGTACTTC. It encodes CASSQDLGTVLGEQYF.